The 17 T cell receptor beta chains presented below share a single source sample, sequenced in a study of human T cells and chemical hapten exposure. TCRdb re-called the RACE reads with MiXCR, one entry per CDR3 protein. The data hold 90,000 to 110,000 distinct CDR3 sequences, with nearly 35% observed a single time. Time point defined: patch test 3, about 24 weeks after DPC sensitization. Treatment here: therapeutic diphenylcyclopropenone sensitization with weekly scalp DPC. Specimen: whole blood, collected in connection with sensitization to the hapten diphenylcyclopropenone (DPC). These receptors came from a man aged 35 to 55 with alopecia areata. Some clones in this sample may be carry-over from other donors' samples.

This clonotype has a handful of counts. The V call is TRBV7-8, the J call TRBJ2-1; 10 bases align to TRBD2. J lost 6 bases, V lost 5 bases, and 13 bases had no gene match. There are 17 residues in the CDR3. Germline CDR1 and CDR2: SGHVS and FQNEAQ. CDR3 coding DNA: TGTGCCAGCAGCCGACCACAGCGGGAGGGCCTAGGCAATGAGCAGTTCTTC. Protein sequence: CASSRPQREGLGNEQFF.

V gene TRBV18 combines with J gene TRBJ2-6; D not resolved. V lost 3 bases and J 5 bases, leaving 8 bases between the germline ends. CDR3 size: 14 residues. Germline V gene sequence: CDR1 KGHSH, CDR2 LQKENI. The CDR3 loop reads CASSPTAWANVLTF. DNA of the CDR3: TGTGCCAGCTCACCGACGGCGTGGGCCAACGTCCTGACTTTC. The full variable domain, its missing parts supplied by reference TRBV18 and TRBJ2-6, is NAGVMQNPRHLVRRRGQEARLRCSPMKGHSHVYWYRQLPEEGLKFMVYLQKENIIDESGMPKERFSAEFPKEGPSILRIQQVVRGDSAAYFCASSPTAWANVLTFGAGSRLTVL.

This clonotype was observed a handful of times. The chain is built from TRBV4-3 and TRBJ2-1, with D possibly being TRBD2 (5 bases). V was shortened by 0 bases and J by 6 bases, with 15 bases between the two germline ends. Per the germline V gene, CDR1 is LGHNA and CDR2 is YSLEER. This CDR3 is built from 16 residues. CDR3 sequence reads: CASSQDRAPRGNEQFF. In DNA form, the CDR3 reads TGCGCCAGCAGCCAAGATCGAGCTCCTCGGGGCAATGAGCAGTTCTTC.

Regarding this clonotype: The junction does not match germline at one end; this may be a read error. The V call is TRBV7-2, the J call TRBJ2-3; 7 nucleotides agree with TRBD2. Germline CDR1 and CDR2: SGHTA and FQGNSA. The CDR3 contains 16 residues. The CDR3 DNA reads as TGTGACAGCAGCTTGTGGCGGGAGAGGTTAACAGATACGCAGTATTTT. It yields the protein CDSSLWRERLTDTQYF.

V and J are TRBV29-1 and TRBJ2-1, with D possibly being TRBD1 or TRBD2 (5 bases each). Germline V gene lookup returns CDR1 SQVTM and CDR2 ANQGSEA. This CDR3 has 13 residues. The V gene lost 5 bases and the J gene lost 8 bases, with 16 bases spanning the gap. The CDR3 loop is CSVPGTPAHEQFF. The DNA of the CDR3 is TGCAGCGTTCCCGGGACCCCCGCCCATGAGCAGTTCTTC.

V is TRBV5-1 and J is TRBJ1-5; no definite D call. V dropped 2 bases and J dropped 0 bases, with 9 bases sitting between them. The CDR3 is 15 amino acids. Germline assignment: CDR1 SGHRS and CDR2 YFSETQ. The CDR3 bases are TGCGCCAGCAGCTTTGAAGGTTATAGCAATCAGCCCCAGCATTTT. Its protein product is CASSFEGYSNQPQHF. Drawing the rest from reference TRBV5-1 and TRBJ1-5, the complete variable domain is KAGVTQTPRYLIKTRGQQVTLSCSPISGHRSVSWYQQTPGQGLQFLFEYFSETQRNKGNFPGRFSGRQFSNSRSEMNVSTLELGDSALYLCASSFEGYSNQPQHFGDGTRLSIL.

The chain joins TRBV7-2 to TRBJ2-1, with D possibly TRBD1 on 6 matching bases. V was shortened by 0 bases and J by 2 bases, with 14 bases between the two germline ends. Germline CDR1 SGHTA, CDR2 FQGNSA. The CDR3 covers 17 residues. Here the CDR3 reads CASSLAGRGYAYNEQFF. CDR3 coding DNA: TGTGCCAGCAGCTTAGCGGGCAGGGGTTACGCCTACAATGAGCAGTTCTTC.

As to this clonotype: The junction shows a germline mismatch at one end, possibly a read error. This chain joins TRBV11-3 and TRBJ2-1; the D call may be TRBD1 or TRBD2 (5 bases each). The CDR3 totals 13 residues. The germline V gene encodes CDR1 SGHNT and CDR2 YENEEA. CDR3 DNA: TGTGCCAGCAGCTTAGAGACCCACGGGGCTGCTGCTTTC. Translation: CASSLETHGAAAF.

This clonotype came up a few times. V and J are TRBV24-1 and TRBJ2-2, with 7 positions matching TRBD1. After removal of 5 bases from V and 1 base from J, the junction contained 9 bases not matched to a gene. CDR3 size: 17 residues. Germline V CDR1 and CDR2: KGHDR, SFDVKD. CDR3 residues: CATSGQVGGWNTGELFF. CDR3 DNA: TGTGCCACCAGTGGGCAGGTAGGGGGCTGGAACACCGGGGAGCTGTTTTTT.

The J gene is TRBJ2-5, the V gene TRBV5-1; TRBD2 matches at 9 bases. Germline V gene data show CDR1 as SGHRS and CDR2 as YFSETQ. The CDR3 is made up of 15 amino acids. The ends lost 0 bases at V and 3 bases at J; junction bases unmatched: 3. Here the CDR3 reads CASSLAVAGEETQYF. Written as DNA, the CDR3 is TGCGCCAGCAGCTTGGCAGTAGCGGGAGAAGAGACCCAGTACTTC.

The chain's CDR3 is CASSLDLSGNTIYF. In DNA form, the CDR3 reads TGTGCCAGCAGCCTTGACCTCTCTGGAAACACCATATATTTT. The chain joins TRBV6-5 to TRBJ1-3; no clear D gene. V was clipped by 6 bases and J by 0 bases, with 9 bases between them. CDR1 is MNHEY and CDR2 is SVGAGI in the germline V gene. The CDR3 is 14 amino acids.

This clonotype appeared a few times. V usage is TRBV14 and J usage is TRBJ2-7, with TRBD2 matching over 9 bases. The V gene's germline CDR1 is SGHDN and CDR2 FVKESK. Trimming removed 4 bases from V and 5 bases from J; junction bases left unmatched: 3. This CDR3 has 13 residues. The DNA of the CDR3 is TGTGCCAGCAGCCTAGCGGGAGTTGACGAGCAGTACGTC. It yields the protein CASSLAGVDEQYV.

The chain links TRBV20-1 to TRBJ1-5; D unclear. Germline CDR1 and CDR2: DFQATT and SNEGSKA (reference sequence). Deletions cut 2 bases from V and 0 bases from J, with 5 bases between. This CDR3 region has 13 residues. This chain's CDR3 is CSARQDSNQPQHF. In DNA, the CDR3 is TGCAGTGCTAGACAGGATAGCAATCAGCCCCAGCATTTT.

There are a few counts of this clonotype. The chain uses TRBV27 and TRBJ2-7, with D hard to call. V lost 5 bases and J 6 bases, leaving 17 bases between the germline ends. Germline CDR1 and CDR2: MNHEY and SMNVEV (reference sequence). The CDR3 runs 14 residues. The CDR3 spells CASSSNLPAAEQYV. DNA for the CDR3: TGTGCCAGCAGTAGCAATCTTCCAGCCGCCGAGCAGTACGTC.

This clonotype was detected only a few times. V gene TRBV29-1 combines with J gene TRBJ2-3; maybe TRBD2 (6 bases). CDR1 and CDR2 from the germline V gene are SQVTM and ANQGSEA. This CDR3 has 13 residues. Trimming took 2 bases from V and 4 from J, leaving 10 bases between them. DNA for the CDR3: TGCAGCGTTGAAATTAGCGGCTCAGATACGCAGTATTTT. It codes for CSVEISGSDTQYF.

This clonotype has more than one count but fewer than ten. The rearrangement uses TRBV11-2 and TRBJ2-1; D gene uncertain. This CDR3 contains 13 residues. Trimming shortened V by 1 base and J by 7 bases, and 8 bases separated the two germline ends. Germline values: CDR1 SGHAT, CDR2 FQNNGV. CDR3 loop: CASSLGSPNEQFF. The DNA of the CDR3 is TGTGCCAGCAGCTTAGGGTCCCCTAATGAGCAGTTCTTC.

CDR3 bases: TGTGCCTGGAGCCAGGGACTCAACACTGAAGCTTTCTTT. It yields the protein CAWSQGLNTEAFF. The rearrangement uses TRBV30 and TRBJ1-1, with TRBD1 as a possible D gene (5 bases). V was trimmed by 3 bases and J by 2 bases, leaving 10 bases between them. The CDR3 totals 13 residues. Germline CDR1 is GTSNPN and CDR2 is SVGIG (reference sequence).